The 20 T cell receptor beta chains reported below all come from one sample, sequenced in a study of cytotoxic CD8 clonotypes in ibrutinib-treated CLL. TCRdb keeps only in-frame clones here, not all; method: immunoSEQ multiplex PCR. The data hold about 25,000 clones, with approximately 85% observed a single time. The sequencing here drew on PBMCs, taken after 24 months of ibrutinib treatment. The source of these receptors is a human donor with chronic lymphocytic leukemia.

V usage is TRBV19 and J usage is TRBJ1-4; no clear D. Per germline, CDR1 LNHDA and CDR2 SQIVND (reference sequence). The CDR3 consists of 15 residues. V was shortened by 1 base and J by 2 bases, with 8 bases between the two germline ends. The CDR3 spells CASSIGAATNEKLFF. Written as DNA, the CDR3 is TGTGCCAGTAGTATAGGGGCAGCTACTAATGAAAAACTGTTTTTT.

The gene calls are TRBV6-5 and TRBJ2-6; no definite D call. This CDR3 comprises 13 residues. The V gene lost 4 bases and the J gene lost 0 bases, with 1 base spanning the gap. The germline CDR1 and CDR2 sequences are MNHEY and SVGAGI. CDR3 bases: TGTGCCAGCAGTTTCTCTGGGGCCAACGTCCTGACTTTC. As protein: CASSFSGANVLTF.

The sample holds one count of this clone. The chain combines TRBV27 with TRBJ1-5, with D uncertain. Germline V CDR1 and CDR2: MNHEY, SMNVEV (reference sequence). The germline V and J ends were trimmed by 5 bases and 0 bases, with 8 bases remaining between them. There are 14 residues in the CDR3. The CDR3 nucleotides read TGTGCCAGCAGTCCGGCCTATAGCAATCAGCCCCAGCATTTT. Translation: CASSPAYSNQPQHF.

This clone has just one count. V gene TRBV11-3 combines with J gene TRBJ2-3; possibly TRBD2 for D (5 bases). CDR1 and CDR2 (germline): SGHNT, YENEEA. CDR3 length equals 13 residues. Trimming shortened V by 5 bases and J by 2 bases, and 8 bases separated the two germline ends. The DNA of the CDR3 is TGTGCCAGCAGCCTCGGACTCACAGATACGCAGTATTTT. This encodes CASSLGLTDTQYF.

This chain uses TRBV27 with TRBJ2-5; D is possibly TRBD1 (6 bases). Trimming stripped 6 bases from V and 1 base from J, with 9 bases between. From germline, CDR1 is MNHEY and CDR2 SMNVEV (reference sequence). The CDR3 spans 13 residues. The CDR3 DNA reads TGTGCCAGCAGCTGGACAGTCCAAGAGACCCAGTACTTC. This sequence encodes CASSWTVQETQYF.

The CDR3 loop reads CASRSAEDRGYEQYF. Here the CDR3 DNA reads TGTGCCAGCAGATCAGCTGAGGACAGGGGATACGAGCAGTACTTC. The J gene is TRBJ2-7, the V gene TRBV4-2; 9 bases align to TRBD1. This CDR3 spans 15 amino acids. V lost 6 bases and J lost 4; bases outside the gene matches: 10. Germline-derived CDR1 and CDR2 are LGHNA and YNFKEQ.

Written as DNA, the CDR3 is TGTGCCAGCAGTGGGACAGTCTCTGGAAACACCATATATTTT. It translates to CASSGTVSGNTIYF. The genes are TRBV6-1 and TRBJ1-3, with TRBD1 as a possible D gene (6 bases). Trimming cost V 4 bases and J 0 bases, with 7 bases left between them. Germline loops: CDR1 MNHNS, CDR2 SASEGT. CDR3 size: 14 residues.

This clone has a handful of counts. The chain recombines TRBV27 with TRBJ2-7; D might be TRBD1 (6 bases). Trimming removed 2 bases at V and 4 bases at J, with 12 bases between. CDR3 length: 14 amino acids. Germline V lookup: CDR1 MNHEY, CDR2 SMNVEV (reference sequence). CDR3 in amino acids: CASSLRGHLYEQYF. CDR3 sequence (DNA): TGTGCCAGCAGTTTAAGGGGACACCTTTACGAGCAGTACTTC.

This sequence joins TRBV29-1 and TRBJ2-7; a possible D gene is TRBD2 (6 bases). CDR3 length equals 13 residues. Germline assignment: CDR1 SQVTM and CDR2 ANQGSEA. V lost 5 bases, J lost 2 bases, and 13 bases lay in between. CDR3 sequence: CSVRRGGTYEQYF. The CDR3 DNA follows: TGCAGCGTTCGTCGGGGAGGTACCTACGAGCAGTACTTC.

The V call is TRBV30, the J call TRBJ2-5; D perhaps matches TRBD2 (7 bases). This CDR3 spans 16 amino acids. Deletions cut 2 bases from V and 5 bases from J, with 21 bases between. Germline values: CDR1 GTSNPN, CDR2 SVGIG (reference sequence). CDR3 region: CAWSSGGGEGVETQYF. CDR3 nucleotide sequence: TGTGCCTGGAGTTCGGGCGGGGGTGAGGGGGTTGAGACCCAGTACTTC. Supplemented by reference TRBV30 and TRBJ2-5, the full variable domain reads SQTIHQWPATLVQPVGSPLSLECTVEGTSNPNLYWYRQAAGRGLQLLFYSVGIGQISSEVPQNLSASRPQDRQFILSSKKLLLSDSGFYLCAWSSGGGEGVETQYFGPGTRLLVL.

The chain is built from TRBV19 and TRBJ1-5; 7 bases align to TRBD1. Germline V lookup: CDR1 LNHDA, CDR2 SQIVND (reference sequence). V lost 4 bases, J lost 11 bases, and 14 bases stayed unmatched. This CDR3 has 15 amino acids. The CDR3 nucleotides are TGTGCCAGTAGTACGACAGGGATTTATGCCCAAGCCCAGCATTTT. This codes for CASSTTGIYAQAQHF. The variable domain in full, with the rest retrieved from reference TRBV19 and TRBJ1-5, is DGGITQSPKYLFRKEGQNVTLSCEQNLNHDAMYWYRQDPGQGLRLIYYSQIVNDFQKGDIAEGYSVSREKKESFPLTVTSAQKNPTAFYLCASSTTGIYAQAQHFGDGTRLSIL.

The CDR3 bases are TGTGCCAGCGCAGCGGGACAGGGAGTCTACGAGCAGTACTTC. Translating gives CASAAGQGVYEQYF. The chain has TRBV7-2 and TRBJ2-7; 9 bases align to TRBD1. Trimming removed 8 bases from V and 3 bases from J; junction bases left unmatched: 8. CDR3 length: 14 amino acids. Germline V gene data show CDR1 as SGHTA and CDR2 as FQGNSA.

The chain uses TRBV5-1 and TRBJ2-1; 8 bases are shared with TRBD1. The CDR3 sequence is 14 residues long. Germline assignment: CDR1 SGHRS and CDR2 YFSETQ. V lost 6 bases, J lost 4 bases, and 6 bases stayed unmatched. For the CDR3, the DNA is TGCGCCAGCACGGCAGGGGGCGGTTACAATGAGCAGTTCTTC. It translates to CASTAGGGYNEQFF.

The rearrangement joins TRBV5-8 to TRBJ2-2; 7 bases are shared with TRBD1. Germline CDR1 SGHTS, CDR2 YDEGEE. The CDR3 runs to 15 residues. The trim removed 2 bases at V and 8 bases at J, leaving 9 bases unmatched. The CDR3 region has the DNA TGTGCCAGCAGCTTCACAGGGGAACGTTGGGGGGAGCTGTTTTTT. Protein: CASSFTGERWGELFF.

This chain joins TRBV5-8 and TRBJ1-5; D not certain. Trimming removed 0 bases at V and 3 bases at J, with 7 bases between. The length of the CDR3 is 14 residues. Germline V lookup: CDR1 SGHTS, CDR2 YDEGEE. The CDR3 bases are TGTGCCAGCAGCTTGGTGTTGGTCAATCAGCCCCAGCATTTT. It codes for CASSLVLVNQPQHF.

This clone appeared a single time. This chain uses TRBV11-3 with TRBJ2-4, with D maybe TRBD2 (5 bases). Trimming left V 4 bases short and J 8 bases short, with 12 bases between. The CDR3 is made up of 13 amino acids. Germline loops: CDR1 SGHNT, CDR2 YENEEA. CDR3 bases: TGTGCCAGCAGCTCCGGGGTTTGGGACATTCAGTACTTC. It encodes CASSSGVWDIQYF.

This chain connects TRBV19 to TRBJ1-5, with 8 bases identical to TRBD1. From germline, CDR1 is LNHDA and CDR2 SQIVND (reference sequence). The CDR3 runs 17 residues. The CDR3 bases are TGTGCTTGGGGCCGCCGGGACAGGCAATATAGCAATCAGCCCCAGCATTTT. It codes for CAWGRRDRQYSNQPQHF. The variable domain in full, completed from reference TRBV19 and TRBJ1-5, reads DGGITQSPKYLFRKEGQNVTLSCEQNLNHDAMYWYRQDPGQGLRLIYYSQIVNDFQKGDIAEGYSVSREKKESFPLTVTSAQKNPTAFYLCAWGRRDRQYSNQPQHFGDGTRLSIL.

The CDR3 nucleotides read TGTGCCAGCAGCGTGGACCTAAATTCACCCCTCCACTTT. It encodes CASSVDLNSPLHF. The V and J genes are TRBV9 and TRBJ1-6; no clear D. The germline gives CDR1 SGDLS, CDR2 YYNGEE. Trimming shortened V by 2 bases and J by 7 bases, and 7 bases separated the two germline ends. The CDR3 spans 13 residues.

The chain carries TRBV15 and TRBJ2-7; TRBD2 is a possible D gene (6 bases). V lost 0 bases and J 2 bases, leaving 8 bases between the germline ends. Germline V CDR1 and CDR2: LNHNV, YYDKDF (reference sequence). This CDR3 has 14 amino acids. The DNA of the CDR3 is TGTGCCACCAGCAGAGAAACGGGAGCCTACGAGCAGTACTTC. Amino acid sequence: CATSRETGAYEQYF.

The CDR3 here is CASSQTGISRRDTQYF. CDR3 DNA: TGCGCCAGCAGCCAAACGGGGATTTCCCGCCGGGATACGCAGTATTTT. The chain couples TRBV4-1 to TRBJ2-3, with a possible D match to TRBD2 (5 bases). Germline V gene data show CDR1 as MGHRA and CDR2 as YSYEKL. The CDR3 runs 16 residues. Deletions cut 2 bases from V and 6 bases from J, with 18 bases between.